This TCR beta chain was retrieved from a study of blood T cell repertoires in COVID-19. Clones were read by immunoSEQ multiplex PCR, and TCRdb kept only the in-frame ones, dropping some. Seen here are under 300,000 clones, 65% to 85% observed once, and the top ten hold 1.5%. With 2 bases removed from V and 7 bases from J, the gap between germline ends came to 15 bases. Germline V gene lookup returns CDR1 GTSNPN and CDR2 SVGIG (reference sequence). This CDR3 comprises 13 residues. This TCR was recovered from a woman in her forties who had recovered from COVID-19. The chain uses TRBV30 and TRBJ2-7; TRBD2 might be the D (6 bases). Sequencing was performed on peripheral blood. The CDR3 here is CAWSFVRAGEQYF. In DNA, the CDR3 is TGTGCCTGGAGTTTTGTGAGGGCGGGGGAGCAGTACTTC.